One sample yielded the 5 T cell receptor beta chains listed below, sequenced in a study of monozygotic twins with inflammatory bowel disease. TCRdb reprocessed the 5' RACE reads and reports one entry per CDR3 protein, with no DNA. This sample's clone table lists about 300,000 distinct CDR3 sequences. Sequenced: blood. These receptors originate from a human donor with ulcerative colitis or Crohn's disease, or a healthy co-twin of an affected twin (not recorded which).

CDR3 in amino acids: CASSSPWDRSGTDTQYF. The V gene is TRBV28, the J gene TRBJ2-3; TCRdb's assignment of TRBD1 cannot be checked, as there is no DNA. In germline, CDR1 is MDHEN, CDR2 SYDVKM. The CDR3 loop spans 17 amino acids.

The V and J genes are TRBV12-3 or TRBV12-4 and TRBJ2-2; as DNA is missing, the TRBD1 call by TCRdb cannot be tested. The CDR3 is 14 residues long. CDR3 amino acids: CASRADTNTGELFF.

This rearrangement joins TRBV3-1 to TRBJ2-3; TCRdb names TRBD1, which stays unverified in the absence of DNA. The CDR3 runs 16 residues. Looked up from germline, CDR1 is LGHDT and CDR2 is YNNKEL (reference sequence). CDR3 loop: CASSQRTPGGTDTQYF.

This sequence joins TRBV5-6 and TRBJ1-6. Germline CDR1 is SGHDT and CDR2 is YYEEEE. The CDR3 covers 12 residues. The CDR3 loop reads CASSYGRAPLHF.

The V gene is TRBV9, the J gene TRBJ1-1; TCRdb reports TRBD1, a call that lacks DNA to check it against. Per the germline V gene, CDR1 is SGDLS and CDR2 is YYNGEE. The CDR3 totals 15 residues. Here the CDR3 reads CASSVSGTANTEAFF.